These 6 T cell receptor beta chains came from one sample sequenced in a study of T cell repertoires in cytomegalovirus infection. No antigen is known for these receptors. TCRdb passed the reads through MiXCR, listing each CDR3 protein once. The sample carries about 150,000 distinct CDR3 sequences, about 32% recorded once. The material was CD8+ T cells from cultured PBMCs, obtained from culture after CMV antigen stimulation. The source is a human donor in good health (CMV status not recorded). Some clones in this sample may be carry-over from other donors' samples.

The table lists this clonotype with a few counts. Here the CDR3 DNA reads TGTGCCAGCAGGTCACTTGGAGGGGGGGCAAAAGATACGCAGTATTTT. It yields the protein CASRSLGGGAKDTQYF. This chain joins TRBV5-4 and TRBJ2-3; D perhaps matches TRBD2 (7 bases). The CDR3 extends over 16 amino acids. V shed 5 bases and J shed 5 bases, with 21 bases lying between them. Germline V CDR1 and CDR2: SGHNT, YYREEE (reference sequence).

This clonotype was seen ten or more times. The chain recombines TRBV4-1 with TRBJ1-4; the D gene is possibly TRBD1 (5 bases). The CDR3 has 17 residues. With 4 bases removed from V and 0 bases from J, the gap between germline ends came to 15 bases. Germline CDR1 and CDR2: MGHRA and YSYEKL. The chain's CDR3 is CASSPRQLLATNEKLFF. For the CDR3, the DNA is TGCGCCAGCAGCCCCCGACAGCTTCTTGCAACTAATGAAAAACTGTTTTTT.

The chain carries TRBV12-3 or TRBV12-4 and TRBJ1-2; 8 positions match TRBD1. The CDR3 consists of 13 residues. V was clipped by 6 bases and J by 8 bases; unmatched bases: 8. This CDR3 is CASSPSGGGGYTF. CDR3 bases: TGTGCCAGCAGCCCCTCAGGGGGCGGCGGCTACACCTTC.

The J gene is TRBJ2-6, the V gene TRBV7-6; 10 bases line up with TRBD1. The CDR3 extends over 19 amino acids. CDR1 is SGHVS and CDR2 is FNYEAQ in the germline V gene. V was clipped by 3 bases and J by 0 bases; unmatched bases: 8. CDR3 residues: CASSFFYRDRGSGANVLTF. DNA for the CDR3: TGTGCCAGCAGCTTCTTTTACCGGGACAGGGGCTCTGGGGCCAACGTCCTGACTTTC.

The CDR3 DNA is TGCGCCAGCAGCCAAGAGGCCTGGACTGAAGCTTTCTTT. Amino acids: CASSQEAWTEAFF. The chain uses TRBV4-1 and TRBJ1-1; D remains unclear. Germline V lookup: CDR1 MGHRA, CDR2 YSYEKL. The germline V and J ends were trimmed by 0 bases and 5 bases, with 7 bases remaining between them. This CDR3 is 13 amino acids long.

The gene calls are TRBV12-3 or TRBV12-4 and TRBJ1-6, with 7 nucleotides matching TRBD1. The CDR3 is 16 amino acids. The J segment lost 7 bases and the V segment lost 6 bases, leaving 12 bases of the junction unmatched. The CDR3 loop is CASSPPEGAQNSPLHF. Here the CDR3 DNA reads TGTGCCAGCAGCCCGCCGGAGGGGGCGCAGAATTCACCCCTCCACTTT.